The 20 T cell receptor beta chains below come from one sample, sequenced in a study of blood T cell repertoires in COVID-19. Some clones are missing from TCRdb's copy, which holds only in-frame ones; the method was immunoSEQ multiplex PCR. The data show about 370,000 clones, with just over 90% seen just once and just over 0.85% held by the top ten. Source material: PBMCs or T cells enriched from blood (not recorded which). The origin of the receptors is a woman between 40 and 55 years old who had been exposed to COVID-19.

CDR3 residues: CASSQGSYQPQHF. DNA of the CDR3: TGTGCCAGCAGCCAGGGGAGTTATCAGCCCCAGCATTTT. The chain uses TRBV7-2 and TRBJ1-5; D is perhaps TRBD1 (6 bases). Deletions cut 5 bases from V and 5 bases from J, with 10 bases between. Per germline, CDR1 SGHTA and CDR2 FQGNSA. The CDR3 consists of 13 residues.

J is TRBJ2-7 and V is TRBV7-2; D not resolved. The germline gives CDR1 SGHTA, CDR2 FQGNSA. The CDR3 consists of 12 residues. V was pared by 5 bases and J by 0 bases, with 5 bases between. Written as DNA, the CDR3 is TGTGCCAGCAGCCCCGGCTCCTACGAGCAGTACTTC. It yields the protein CASSPGSYEQYF.

A few counts support this clone. The genes are TRBV12-5 and TRBJ2-3; 16 bases fit TRBD2. Germline V CDR1 and CDR2: LGHNT, FRNRAP. Trimming took 1 base from V and 4 from J; bases not matched to a gene: 17. The CDR3 covers 22 residues. The CDR3 nucleotides read TGTGCTAGTGGTTTGGCCACAATCCCGGGACTAGCGGGAGGGCGAGGGGCAGATACGCAGTATTTT. It codes for CASGLATIPGLAGGRGADTQYF.

V is TRBV24-1 and J is TRBJ2-2; 10 bases map to TRBD1. CDR1 is KGHDR, CDR2 SFDVKD, per germline. This CDR3 has 17 amino acids. V lost 2 bases, J lost 5 bases, and 7 bases stayed unmatched. The CDR3 DNA reads TGTGCCACCAGTGATTCGGGGTGGACAGGGGGAACCGGGGAGCTGTTTTTT. This sequence encodes CATSDSGWTGGTGELFF.

The chain links TRBV7-6 to TRBJ2-7, with D perhaps matching TRBD1 (5 bases). V was trimmed by 0 bases and J by 0 bases, leaving 18 bases between them. Germline assignment: CDR1 SGHVS and CDR2 FNYEAQ. The CDR3 runs to 18 residues. CDR3 amino acids: CASSLASGRGFASYEQYF. CDR3 in DNA: TGTGCCAGCAGCTTAGCGTCCGGTAGGGGTTTCGCCTCCTACGAGCAGTACTTC.

V and J are TRBV7-9 and TRBJ2-2; TRBD1 is a possible D gene (6 bases). Trimming pared 1 base from V and 2 bases from J, leaving 11 bases between. Germline V gene data show CDR1 as SEHNR and CDR2 as FQNEAQ (reference sequence). The length of the CDR3 is 16 residues. CDR3 loop: CASSLGGTFNTGELFF. The CDR3 DNA follows: TGTGCCAGCAGCTTAGGGGGGACATTCAACACCGGGGAGCTGTTTTTT.

The CDR3 sequence is CASSAAMVGTQYF. The DNA for the CDR3 is TGTGCCAGCAGTGCTGCAATGGTCGGTACGCAGTATTTT. The chain links TRBV25-1 to TRBJ2-3; D gene uncertain. Germline V gene lookup returns CDR1 MGHDK and CDR2 SYGVNS. CDR3 length equals 13 residues. The germline V and J ends were trimmed by 4 bases and 8 bases, with 13 bases remaining between them.

V gene TRBV7-8 combines with J gene TRBJ1-2; D gene uncertain. From germline, CDR1 is SGHVS and CDR2 FQNEAQ. CDR3 length: 14 amino acids. Trimming stripped 5 bases from V and 4 bases from J, with 14 bases between. The CDR3 loop is CASSIREGSYGYTF. The CDR3 nucleotides read TGTGCCAGCAGCATAAGAGAGGGTTCCTATGGCTACACCTTC. Supplemented by reference TRBV7-8 and TRBJ1-2, the full variable domain reads GAGVSQSPRYKVAKRGQDVALRCDPISGHVSLFWYQQALGQGPEFLTYFQNEAQLDKSGLPSDRFFAERPEGSVSTLKIQRTQQEDSAVYLCASSIREGSYGYTFGSGTRLTVV.

The chain is built from TRBV30 and TRBJ1-2; TRBD1 agrees at 9 bases. Germline V gives CDR1 GTSNPN, CDR2 SVGIG (reference sequence). V was clipped by 5 bases and J by 6 bases; unmatched bases: 10. The CDR3 sequence is 14 residues long. CDR3 DNA: TGTGCCTGGGGGGGGGACAGGGCGGAGAATGGCTACACCTTC. Protein: CAWGGDRAENGYTF.

The chain couples TRBV29-1 to TRBJ2-3; TRBD1 might be the D (5 bases). Trimming shortened V by 0 bases and J by 2 bases, and 18 bases separated the two germline ends. This CDR3 is built from 17 residues. Germline-derived CDR1 and CDR2 are SQVTM and ANQGSEA. In DNA, the CDR3 is TGCAGCGTTGAAGATCACAACCAGGGCACACACACAGATACGCAGTATTTT. It is translated as CSVEDHNQGTHTDTQYF.

CDR3 coding DNA: TGCGCCAGCAGCTGGGCTGCAACTAATGAAAAACTGTTTTTT. Its translation is CASSWAATNEKLFF. V usage is TRBV5-1 and J usage is TRBJ1-4; D call uncertain. V dropped 3 bases and J dropped 0 bases, with 6 bases sitting between them. This CDR3 has 14 amino acids. The V gene's germline CDR1 is SGHRS and CDR2 YFSETQ.

The chain has TRBV29-1 and TRBJ1-4; 7 nucleotides align to TRBD1. V dropped 6 bases and J dropped 5; count of bases not matched to a gene: 9. Germline V gives CDR1 SQVTM, CDR2 ANQGSEA. The CDR3 has 14 residues. The CDR3 bases are TGCAGCGTCGGAAACAGGGGATGGAATGAAAAACTGTTTTTT. Residues: CSVGNRGWNEKLFF.

The gene calls are TRBV12-5 and TRBJ1-1, with no clear D. V lost 0 bases, J lost 4 bases, and 21 bases lay in between. The germline V gene encodes CDR1 LGHNT and CDR2 FRNRAP. The CDR3 totals 18 residues. CDR3 in DNA: TGTGCTAGTGGTTTGGTGAGAGGGTTTGAGACTGGTGTCACTGAAGCTTTCTTT. It specifies CASGLVRGFETGVTEAFF.

CDR3 amino acids: CASRVSSGASYEQYF. Here the CDR3 DNA reads TGTGCCAGTAGGGTTTCTAGCGGGGCCTCCTACGAGCAGTACTTC. The J gene is TRBJ2-7, the V gene TRBV19, with 9 bases matching TRBD2. This CDR3 has 15 amino acids. Germline assignment: CDR1 LNHDA and CDR2 SQIVND (reference sequence). J was trimmed by 0 bases and V by 6 bases; bases with no gene match: 6.

The rearrangement uses TRBV3-1 (or the pseudogene TRBV3-2) and TRBJ1-2; D ambiguous. CDR1 and CDR2 (germline): LGHDT, YNNKEL (reference sequence). There are 16 residues in the CDR3. Trimming left V 0 bases short and J 7 bases short, with 18 bases between. The CDR3 coding sequence is TGTGCCAGCAGCCAAGATCTCGGGGTCCCCGGCCCTGGCTACACCTTC. It translates to CASSQDLGVPGPGYTF.

The rearrangement links TRBV12-3 or TRBV12-4 to TRBJ1-3, with D hard to call. Trimming took off 6 bases at V and 4 bases at J, with 7 bases between the two ends. The CDR3 totals 12 residues. CDR3 DNA: TGTGCCAGCAGCTCGAGAGGAAACACCATATATTTT. It is translated as CASSSRGNTIYF.

The chain joins TRBV19 to TRBJ1-4; TRBD1 matches at 8 bases. Germline CDR1 is LNHDA and CDR2 is SQIVND (reference sequence). The junction had 9 bases not matched to a gene; V was cut back by 9 bases and J by 3 bases. This CDR3 spans 15 amino acids. Here the CDR3 reads CASNDRGESNEKLFF. The CDR3 region has the DNA TGTGCCAGCAACGACAGGGGAGAATCTAATGAAAAACTGTTTTTT.

This clone came up once. The V and J genes are TRBV19 and TRBJ1-2, with TRBD1 matching 7 bases. The CDR3 loop spans 16 amino acids. V lost 5 bases to trimming and J lost 1 base; unmatched junction nucleotides: 10. CDR1 is LNHDA and CDR2 is SQIVND in the germline V gene (reference sequence). The CDR3 loop reads CASSPREWDSNYGYTF. The CDR3 nucleotides read TGTGCCAGTAGTCCCCGGGAATGGGACAGTAACTATGGCTACACCTTC.

The J gene is TRBJ1-5, the V gene TRBV19; TRBD1 agrees at 8 bases. After removal of 5 bases from V and 4 bases from J, the junction contained 7 bases not matched to a gene. The CDR3 is made up of 15 amino acids. CDR1 is LNHDA, CDR2 SQIVND, per germline (reference sequence). The DNA for the CDR3 is TGTGCCAGTAGTCCTGACAGGGGACGAAATCAGCCCCAGCATTTT. The encoded protein is CASSPDRGRNQPQHF.

Concerning this clone: At the DNA level, this CDR3 is encoded by other sequences in the same sample as well. V and J are TRBV27 and TRBJ1-1; tentative D call: TRBD1 (5 bases). Per germline, CDR1 MNHEY and CDR2 SMNVEV (reference sequence). Trimming took off 4 bases at V and 1 base at J, with 7 bases between the two ends. The CDR3 is 13 amino acids. The CDR3 DNA reads as TGTGCCAGCAGTTCAACAGGGAACACTGAAGCTTTCTTT. Encoded protein: CASSSTGNTEAFF.